This is a list of T cell receptor beta chains from one sample in a study of response to subunit inactivated influenza vaccine. TCRdb passed the RT-PCR reads through MiXCR, listing each CDR3 protein once. The sample yields roughly 570,000 distinct CDR3 sequences, 10% to 15% seen once. Material: PBMCs from blood, obtained 45 days after vaccination. The receptors were gathered from a man between 45 and 60 years old who received an inactivated influenza vaccine. The CDR3 runs from the conserved cysteine through the conserved F or W. Fields, in order: clone size, J gene, D gene, CDR3 length, V gene, CDR3 protein, CDR3 DNA. D genes are given only for firm matches. Part of the rows lack a size; the others show once, few, many or a class for expanded clones.

many,TRBJ2-5,TRBD1,16,TRBV7-2,CASSLGTGRGQETQYF,TGTGCCAGCAGCTTAGGGACAGGACGGGGCCAAGAGACCCAGTACTTC
few,TRBJ1-4,.,14,TRBV6-1,CASSEEVVPEKLFF,TGTGCCAGCAGTGAAGAGGTAGTTCCTGAAAAACTGTTTTTT
.,TRBJ1-5,TRBD1,15,TRBV12-3/TRBV12-4,CASSPEGGAGQPQHF,TGTGCCAGCAGTCCTGAAGGGGGCGCCGGTCAGCCCCAGCATTTT
.,TRBJ2-1,.,12,TRBV5-6,CASSQSPNEQFF,TGTGCCAGCAGCCAGAGCCCCAATGAGCAGTTCTTC
.,TRBJ2-5,TRBD2,15,TRBV5-1,CASSLASSGRETQYF,TGCGCCAGCAGCTTGGCCTCTAGCGGGCGGGAGACCCAGTACTTC
.,TRBJ2-1,TRBD1,16,TRBV7-2,CASSLVRGLDYNEQFF,TGTGCCAGCAGCTTAGTTAGGGGGCTGGACTACAATGAGCAGTTCTTC
.,TRBJ2-2,.,14,TRBV29-1,CSVDKDKNTGELFF,TGCAGCGTTGATAAGGACAAGAACACCGGGGAGCTGTTTTTT
few,TRBJ2-2,.,14,TRBV7-2,CASSQQVVTGELFF,TGTGCCAGCAGCCAGCAAGTGGTCACCGGGGAGCTGTTTTTT
few,TRBJ2-3,.,14,TRBV20-1,CSAFRVGSTDTQYF,TGCAGTGCTTTTCGGGTTGGCAGCACAGATACGCAGTATTTT
few,TRBJ1-2,TRBD1,16,TRBV4-3,CASSRETGTGGYGYTF,TGCGCCAGCAGCCGAGAGACCGGGACAGGGGGTTATGGCTACACCTTC
.,TRBJ2-3,TRBD1,15,TRBV4-1,CASSHAGQGLDTQYF,TGCGCCAGCAGCCACGCGGGACAGGGTTTAGATACGCAGTATTTT
few,TRBJ2-4,TRBD2,14,TRBV5-1,CASRRAGRQNIQYF,TGCGCCAGCAGGAGGGCCGGGAGGCAAAACATTCAGTACTTC
.,TRBJ2-3,TRBD2,16,TRBV12-3/TRBV12-4,CASSLRSGGTLDTQYF,TGTGCCAGCAGTTTAAGGAGCGGGGGGACGTTAGATACGCAGTATTTT
.,TRBJ2-1,.,15,TRBV6-1,CASSGGRALYNEQFF,TGTGCCAGCAGTGGCGGAAGGGCCTTATACAATGAGCAGTTCTTC
many,TRBJ2-2,.,12,TRBV7-2,CASKLYTGELFF,TGTGCCAGCAAGCTTTACACCGGGGAGCTGTTTTTT
.,TRBJ2-7,.,15,TRBV5-4,CASSLGGANTHKQYF,TGTGCCAGCAGCTTGGGGGGGGCGAACACACATAAGCAGTACTTC
few,TRBJ2-1,.,16,TRBV4-3,CASSQEWDSALNEQFF,TGCGCCAGCAGCCAAGAGTGGGACTCCGCTTTGAATGAGCAGTTCTTC
.,TRBJ1-1,TRBD1,17,TRBV5-1,CASSRTGTGGLSTEAFF,TGCGCCAGCAGCAGAACCGGGACAGGGGGACTTAGCACTGAAGCTTTCTTT
many,TRBJ1-1,TRBD1,14,TRBV5-1,CASSLTGGWTEAFF,TGCGCCAGCAGTCTCACAGGGGGTTGGACTGAAGCTTTCTTT
few,TRBJ2-5,.,15,TRBV7-7,CASSTNPGVGETQYF,TGTGCTAGCAGCACGAACCCGGGTGTGGGGGAGACCCAGTACTTC
few,TRBJ2-1,.,12,TRBV2,CASSPGRYEQFF,TGTGCCAGCAGTCCCGGGAGATATGAGCAGTTCTTC
.,TRBJ2-2,.,15,TRBV5-5,CASSFGTQLTGELFF,TGTGCCAGCAGCTTCGGGACTCAACTCACCGGGGAGCTGTTTTTT
many,TRBJ2-7,.,12,TRBV29-1,CSGGDTAYEQYF,TGCAGCGGAGGGGACACCGCCTACGAGCAGTACTTC
few,TRBJ2-4,.,15,TRBV7-2,CASSLVPGTKNIQYF,TGTGCCAGCAGCTTAGTCCCGGGAACCAAAAACATTCAGTACTTC
few,TRBJ2-5,.,13,TRBV10-3,CAISQEVQETQYF,TGTGCCATCAGTCAAGAGGTTCAAGAGACCCAGTACTTC
.,TRBJ2-5,TRBD1,15,TRBV11-2,CASFGPRTGSETQYF,TGTGCCAGCTTCGGACCCCGGACAGGGTCGGAGACCCAGTACTTC
.,TRBJ2-5,.,16,TRBV20-1,CSASLSTGWLRETQYF,TGCAGTGCGTCATTGTCTACAGGGTGGTTGAGGGAGACCCAGTACTTC
few,TRBJ2-7,.,16,TRBV7-9,CASRLSGQAPSYEQYF,TGTGCCAGCAGACTGAGCGGGCAGGCTCCTTCCTACGAGCAGTACTTC